A selection of T cell receptor beta chains follows, all from one sample in a study of beta chain features in type 1 diabetes. Only in-frame clones appear in the TCRdb table, and some are missing; sequencing was by immunoSEQ multiplex PCR. The sample yields approximately 260,000 clones, roughly 22% seen once. Sequenced sample: naive CD4+ T cells from blood. The receptors come from a woman in her 40s with type 1 diabetes. The CDR3 runs from the conserved cysteine through the conserved F or W. Each record gives: V gene, clone size, D gene, J gene, CDR3 DNA, CDR3 protein. The D gene is left open where the match is weak. A clone size is listed for some rows: how often the clone was seen (once, few, many), or a class if it is expanded.

>TRBV7-3|-|-|TRBJ1-1
TGTGCCAGCAGCTTACGTCCCCGGAACACTGAAGCTTTCTTT
CASSLRPRNTEAFF
>TRBV29-1|-|TRBD1|TRBJ2-1
TGCAGCACTGACAGGGGCTACAATGAGCAGTTCTTC
CSTDRGYNEQFF
>TRBV5-4|few|TRBD1|TRBJ2-1
TGTGCCAGCAGCTGGGACAGGAGCTCCTACAATGAGCAGTTCTTC
CASSWDRSSYNEQFF
>TRBV5-1|few|TRBD2|TRBJ2-1
TGCGCCAGCAGCACGGCCGGGACTAGCGTATCTTACAATGAGCAGTTCTTC
CASSTAGTSVSYNEQFF
>TRBV15|-|-|TRBJ2-7
TGTGCCACCAGCAGAGAGAGAGCAGGGTACGAGCAGTACTTC
CATSRERAGYEQYF
>TRBV29-1|few|TRBD2|TRBJ2-1
TGCAGCGTCCTCGGACTAGCGGGAGTCTTGGCCTCCTACAATGAGCAGTTCTTC
CSVLGLAGVLASYNEQFF
>TRBV15|few|-|TRBJ2-5
TGTGCCACCAGCAGAGATCGGGGTAGCGGGACCCAGTACTTC
CATSRDRGSGTQYF
>TRBV28|-|-|TRBJ1-3
TGTGCCAGCAGTTTGGACAGACGAAACACCATATATTTT
CASSLDRRNTIYF
>TRBV6-6|-|-|TRBJ2-5
TGTGCCAGCAGTTCGAGTCGAGAGACCCAGTACTTC
CASSSSRETQYF
>TRBV5-1|few|TRBD1|TRBJ1-5
TGCGCCAGCAGCTCGGGACAGCCGAATCAGCCCCAGCATTTT
CASSSGQPNQPQHF
>TRBV4-1|-|TRBD1|TRBJ2-2
TGCGCCAGCAGCCAAGATCGCTACGGGACAGGGGGGTCCGGGGAGCTGTTTTTT
CASSQDRYGTGGSGELFF
>TRBV18|-|-|TRBJ1-2
TGTGCCAGCCTACCAGGCGGGACGGACAACTATGGCTACACCTTC
CASLPGGTDNYGYTF
>TRBV4-1|once|-|TRBJ2-6
TGCGCCAGCAGCCGCAGTACAGTGTCCTCTGGGGCCAACGTCCTGACTTTC
CASSRSTVSSGANVLTF
>TRBV5-6|-|-|TRBJ1-2
TGTGCCAGCAGCTCGACAGAGCGAGGCTACACCTTC
CASSSTERGYTF
>TRBV28|-|TRBD2|TRBJ2-7
TGTGCCAGCAGTTTATCTGGTCTAGCGGCCTCCTACGAGCAGTACTTC
CASSLSGLAASYEQYF
>TRBV5-4|-|TRBD1|TRBJ1-2
TGTGCCAGCAGCCTCGTGGACAGGGGCTCTGGCTACACCTTC
CASSLVDRGSGYTF
>TRBV5-1|-|-|TRBJ2-3
TGCGCCAGCAGCCCATCTAGGGGAGATACGCAGTATTTT
CASSPSRGDTQYF
>TRBV30|-|-|TRBJ2-2
TGTGCCTGGAAGAGGACAGCGAACACCGGGGAGCTGTTTTTT
CAWKRTANTGELFF
>TRBV9|-|-|TRBJ1-4
TGTGCCAGCAGCCCGAACCTCCGGGATTTGGGAGAAAAACTGTTTTTT
CASSPNLRDLGEKLFF
>TRBV18|few|-|TRBJ2-7
TGTGCCAGCTCACCACCAGTACAGCCCGACCACGAGCAGTACTTC
CASSPPVQPDHEQYF
>TRBV29-1|-|TRBD1|TRBJ2-7
TGCAGCGTTGGGGGACAGGGTGTTAGCACCTACGAGCAGTACTTC
CSVGGQGVSTYEQYF
>TRBV7-2|-|-|TRBJ2-1
TGTGCCGTCGGGAGAGCCCCCACAGAACAGTTCTTC
CAVGRAPTEQFF
>TRBV18|-|-|TRBJ2-5
TGTGCCAGCTCACCCGGGGAAGAGACCCAGTACTTC
CASSPGEETQYF
>TRBV7-2|once|-|TRBJ2-5
TGTGCCAGCAGCTTCGCGGGGTCCCAAGAGACCCAGTACTTC
CASSFAGSQETQYF
>TRBV28|few|-|TRBJ2-7
TGTGCCAGCAGCTCCGGGGGTTGGGCGAGGTCCTACGAGCAGTACTTC
CASSSGGWARSYEQYF
>TRBV30|-|-|TRBJ2-1
TGTGCCTGGAGTCCTCAGGGAAATGAGCAGTTCTTC
CAWSPQGNEQFF
>TRBV29-1|few|TRBD2|TRBJ2-1
TGCAGCGTTGGTGAGACTAGCGGGAGTGGGGGTGAGCAGTTCTTC
CSVGETSGSGGEQFF
>TRBV27|-|-|TRBJ2-3
TGTGCCAGCAGTTTCTACGAAGGGAGCGGAGATACGCAGTATTTT
CASSFYEGSGDTQYF
>TRBV7-3|-|-|TRBJ2-3
TGTGCCAGCACCGACGGGGTCCTGAGCACAGATACGCAGTATTTT
CASTDGVLSTDTQYF
>TRBV28|-|-|TRBJ1-2
TGTGCCAGCAGTCCCCAGGGTCAGAGCTACACCTTC
CASSPQGQSYTF
>TRBV28|-|-|TRBJ2-1
TGTGCCAGCAGGGGAGCACTTCGAGAGCAGTTCTTC
CASRGALREQFF
>TRBV5-6|-|-|TRBJ1-4
TGTGCCAGCAGCTTCTTCAGCGCCGAGGGAAAACTGTTTTTT
CASSFFSAEGKLFF
>TRBV19|-|-|TRBJ2-1
TGTGCCAGTACCCTAGCAGCAGGGGTCCACAATGAGCAGTTCTTC
CASTLAAGVHNEQFF
>TRBV30|-|-|TRBJ2-2
TGTGCCTGGAGTGAGGCTAGCGCGAACACCGGGGAGCTGTTTTTT
CAWSEASANTGELFF
>TRBV6-6|-|TRBD2|TRBJ2-1
TGTGCCAGCAGTTACCGGGTAGCGGGAGAGAACAATGAGCAGTTCTTC
CASSYRVAGENNEQFF
>TRBV5-4|-|TRBD1|TRBJ2-7
TGTGCCAGCAGTTCTGGACAGGGCCGTTCCTACGAGCAGTACTTC
CASSSGQGRSYEQYF
>TRBV5-4|-|TRBD2|TRBJ2-1
TGTGCCAGCAGCACGGGGTGGCTAGCGGGAGGGGAGAGCTCCTACAATGAGCAGTTCTTC
CASSTGWLAGGESSYNEQFF
>TRBV5-1|few|-|TRBJ1-1
TGCGCCAGCAGCTTGGGTCGACGGGGAGAAGCTTTCTTT
CASSLGRRGEAFF
>TRBV7-9|few|-|TRBJ1-2
TGTGCCAGCAGCTTAGGACAGAGGTTCTATGGCTACACCTTC
CASSLGQRFYGYTF
>TRBV5-6|few|-|TRBJ1-3
TGTGCCAGCAGCTCCCCAGGGGAACCAGGAAGAAACACCATATATTTT
CASSSPGEPGRNTIYF
>TRBV6-5|-|-|TRBJ1-2
TGTGCCAGCAGTTACAGGGGATCCGGCGACTATGGCTACACCTTC
CASSYRGSGDYGYTF
>TRBV5-1|few|TRBD2|TRBJ2-1
TGCGCCAGCAGCTCTACTAGCGGTCAACCCAATGAGCAGTTCTTC
CASSSTSGQPNEQFF
>TRBV9|-|TRBD1|TRBJ1-1
TGTGCCAGCAGCCGGGACAGGGGAAGGACTGAAGCTTTCTTT
CASSRDRGRTEAFF
>TRBV15|-|-|TRBJ2-5
TGTGCCACCAGCAGAGAGAGCGGGCGGGGCCTTAAGGAGACCCAGTACTTC
CATSRESGRGLKETQYF
>TRBV7-9|few|TRBD1|TRBJ2-3
TGTGCCAGCAGCTTACCGGGACAGGGGTCAGATACGCAGTATTTT
CASSLPGQGSDTQYF
>TRBV14|-|-|TRBJ1-1
TGTGCCAGCAGCCAGAACATGAACACTGAAGCTTTCTTT
CASSQNMNTEAFF
>TRBV28|few|-|TRBJ1-5
TGTGCCAGCACCTTTAGCAATCAGCCCCAGCATTTT
CASTFSNQPQHF
>TRBV18|few|-|TRBJ1-5
TGTGCCAGCTCTCCGATGGGTAGGGGAAGCAATCAGCCCCAGCATTTT
CASSPMGRGSNQPQHF
>TRBV9|-|TRBD2|TRBJ2-7
TGTGCCAGCAGCGTAGCCGGCGGGAGAACCCATGAGCAGTACTTC
CASSVAGGRTHEQYF
>TRBV27|-|-|TRBJ1-5
TGTGCCAGCAGTGGGAGCCACAGTGTTAATCAGCCCCAGCATTTT
CASSGSHSVNQPQHF
>TRBV29-1|few|-|TRBJ1-3
TGCAGCGTTGAAGATTCGGGGTACACCATATATTTT
CSVEDSGYTIYF
>TRBV5-1|few|-|TRBJ2-6
TGCGCCAGCAGTTTCCAGGGAAACGGGGCCAACGTCCTGACTTTC
CASSFQGNGANVLTF
>TRBV9|-|TRBD2|TRBJ2-3
TGTGCCAGCAGCTTAGGACTAGCGGGAGGGCAAGATACGCAGTATTTT
CASSLGLAGGQDTQYF